This T cell receptor beta chain comes out of a study of shared clonotypes between healthy human individuals. Study-wide results and caveats: In general, naive subsets displayed greater estimated richness than memory subsets did.

All donors were Caucasian adults living in Nashville, Tennessee. Splitting the CD4+ cells yielded a CD45RA+ naive subset and a CD45RA-negative memory subset. With 4 bases clipped from V and 3 bases from J, the junction kept 4 bases outside the gene matches. Germline V gene lookup returns CDR1 SGHNT and CDR2 YYREEE (reference sequence). The CDR3 consists of 13 residues. On this clone: Its antigen is unidentified.

Profiling relied on immunoSEQ multiplex PCR, and the TCRdb table lists in-frame clones only, not all of them. The sample carries around 2.5 million clones, over 85% recorded once. This sequence was found in a young man in good health. Some clones in this sample may be carry-over from other donors' samples. This sequence joins TRBV5-4 and TRBJ2-7, with TRBD1 matching over 7 bases. Material for sequencing was naive CD4+ T cells from PBMCs. Sample subset: CD45RA+ positively selected. The CDR3 spells CASSIGTVYEQYF. DNA for the CDR3: TGTGCCAGCAGCATCGGGACAGTCTACGAGCAGTACTTC.